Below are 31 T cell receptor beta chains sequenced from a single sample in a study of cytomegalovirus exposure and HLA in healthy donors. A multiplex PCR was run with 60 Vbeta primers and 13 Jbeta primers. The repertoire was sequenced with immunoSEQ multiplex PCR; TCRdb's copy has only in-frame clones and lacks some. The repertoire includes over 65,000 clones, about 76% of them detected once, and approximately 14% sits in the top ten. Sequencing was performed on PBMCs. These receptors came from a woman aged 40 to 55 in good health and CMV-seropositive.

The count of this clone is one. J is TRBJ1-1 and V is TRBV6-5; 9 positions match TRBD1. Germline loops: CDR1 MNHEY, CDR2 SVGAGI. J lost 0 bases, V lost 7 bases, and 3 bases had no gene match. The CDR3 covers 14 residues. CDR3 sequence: CASIGQGMNTEAFF. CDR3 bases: TGTGCCAGCATAGGACAGGGGATGAACACTGAAGCTTTCTTT.

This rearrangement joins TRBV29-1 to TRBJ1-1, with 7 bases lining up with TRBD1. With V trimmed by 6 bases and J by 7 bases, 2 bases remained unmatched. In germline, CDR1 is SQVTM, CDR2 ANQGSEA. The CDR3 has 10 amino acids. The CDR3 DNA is TGCAGCGTATGGACAGGTGAAGCTTTCTTT. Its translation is CSVWTGEAFF. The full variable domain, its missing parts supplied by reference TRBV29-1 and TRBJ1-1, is SAVISQKPSRDICQRGTSLTIQCQVDSQVTMMFWYRQQPGQSLTLIATANQGSEATYESGFVIDKFPISRPNLTFSTLTVSNMSPEDSSIYLCSVWTGEAFFGQGTRLTVV.

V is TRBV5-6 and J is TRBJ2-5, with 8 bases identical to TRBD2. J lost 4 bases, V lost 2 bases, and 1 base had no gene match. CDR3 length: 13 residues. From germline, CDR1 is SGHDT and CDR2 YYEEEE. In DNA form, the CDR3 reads TGTGCCAGCAGCTTTAGCGGGGCAGAGACCCAGTACTTC. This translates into CASSFSGAETQYF. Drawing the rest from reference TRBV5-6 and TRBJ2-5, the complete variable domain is DAGVTQSPTHLIKTRGQQVTLRCSPKSGHDTVSWYQQALGQGPQFIFQYYEEEERQRGNFPDRFSGHQFPNYSSELNVNALLLGDSALYLCASSFSGAETQYFGPGTRLLVL.

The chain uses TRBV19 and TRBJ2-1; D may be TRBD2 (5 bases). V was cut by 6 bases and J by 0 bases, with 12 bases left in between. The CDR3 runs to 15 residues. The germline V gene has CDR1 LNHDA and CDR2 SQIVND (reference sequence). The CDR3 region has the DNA TGTGCCAGTAGCCCGGTCGGGGTCTCCTACAATGAGCAGTTCTTC. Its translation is CASSPVGVSYNEQFF.

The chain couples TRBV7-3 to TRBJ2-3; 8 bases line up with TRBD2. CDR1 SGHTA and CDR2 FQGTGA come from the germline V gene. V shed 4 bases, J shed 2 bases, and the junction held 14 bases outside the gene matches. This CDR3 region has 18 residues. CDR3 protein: CASSSPQLAAPYTDTQYF. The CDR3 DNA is TGTGCCAGCAGCTCCCCTCAACTAGCGGCGCCTTACACAGATACGCAGTATTTT.

The CDR3 DNA sequence: TGTGCCAGCAGCTTGGCCGCAGGGGACACGTCGGAAGCTTTCTTT. This sequence encodes CASSLAAGDTSEAFF. V usage is TRBV5-4 and J usage is TRBJ1-1, with a possible D match to TRBD1 (6 bases). Between the trimmed V and J ends, which lost 0 bases and 8 bases, there was a span of 17 bases. Germline V lookup: CDR1 SGHNT, CDR2 YYREEE (reference sequence). This CDR3 comprises 15 residues.

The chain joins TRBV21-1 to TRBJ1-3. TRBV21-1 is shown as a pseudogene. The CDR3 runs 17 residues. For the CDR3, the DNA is TGTGCCAGCACCCCCGGGGGAGGGTCACAGAGTCGAAACACCATATATTTT. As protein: CASTPGGGSQSRNTIYF.

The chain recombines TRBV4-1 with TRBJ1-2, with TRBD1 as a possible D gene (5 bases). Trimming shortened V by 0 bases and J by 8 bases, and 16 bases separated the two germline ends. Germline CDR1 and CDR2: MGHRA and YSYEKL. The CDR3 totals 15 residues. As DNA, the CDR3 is TGCGCCAGCAGCCAAGATCCAGGGATGGTGGGCGGCTACACCTTC. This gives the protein CASSQDPGMVGGYTF.

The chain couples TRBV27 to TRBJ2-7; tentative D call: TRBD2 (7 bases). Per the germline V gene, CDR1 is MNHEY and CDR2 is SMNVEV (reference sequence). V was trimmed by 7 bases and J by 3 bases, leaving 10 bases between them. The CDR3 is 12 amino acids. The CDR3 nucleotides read TGTGCCAGCACCGGGGGGCACTACGAGCAGTACTTC. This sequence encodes CASTGGHYEQYF.

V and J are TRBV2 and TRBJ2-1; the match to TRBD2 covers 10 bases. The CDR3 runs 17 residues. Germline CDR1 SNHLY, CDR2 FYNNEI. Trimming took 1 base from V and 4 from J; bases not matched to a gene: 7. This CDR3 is CASSEGSSGSMYNEQFF. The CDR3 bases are TGTGCCAGCAGTGAAGGATCTAGCGGGAGTATGTACAATGAGCAGTTCTTC.

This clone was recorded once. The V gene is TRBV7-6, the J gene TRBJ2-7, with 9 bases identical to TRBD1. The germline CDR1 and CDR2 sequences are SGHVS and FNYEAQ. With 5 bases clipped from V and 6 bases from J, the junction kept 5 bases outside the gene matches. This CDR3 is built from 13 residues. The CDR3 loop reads CASSPNRGPEQYF. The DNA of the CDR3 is TGTGCCAGCAGCCCAAACAGGGGGCCCGAGCAGTACTTC.

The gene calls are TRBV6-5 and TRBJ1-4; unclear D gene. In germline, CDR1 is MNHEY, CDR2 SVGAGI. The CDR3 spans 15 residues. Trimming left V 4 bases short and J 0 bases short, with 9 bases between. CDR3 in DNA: TGTGCCAGCAGTTTCGAGGGCTCAACTAATGAAAAACTGTTTTTT. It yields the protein CASSFEGSTNEKLFF.

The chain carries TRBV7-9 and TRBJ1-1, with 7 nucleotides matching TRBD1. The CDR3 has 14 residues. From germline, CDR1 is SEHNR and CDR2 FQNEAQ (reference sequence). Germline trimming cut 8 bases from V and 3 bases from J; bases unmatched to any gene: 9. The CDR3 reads CASRAGGMYTEAFF. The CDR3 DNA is TGTGCCAGCCGGGCAGGGGGGATGTACACTGAAGCTTTCTTT.

The CDR3: CASSSLERLGTEAFF. The DNA for the CDR3 is TGCGCCAGCAGCTCCTTGGAGCGGCTCGGCACTGAAGCTTTCTTT. V usage is TRBV5-1 and J usage is TRBJ1-1; D is uncertain. The CDR3 sequence is 15 residues long. V lost 3 bases to trimming and J lost 4 bases, with 16 bases between them. Looked up from germline, CDR1 is SGHRS and CDR2 is YFSETQ.

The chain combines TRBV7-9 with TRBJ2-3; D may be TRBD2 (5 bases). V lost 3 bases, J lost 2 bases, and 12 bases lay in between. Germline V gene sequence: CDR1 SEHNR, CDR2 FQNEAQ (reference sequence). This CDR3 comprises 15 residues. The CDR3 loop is CASSFYSSITDTQYF. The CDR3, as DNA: TGTGCCAGCAGCTTTTACTCTAGCATCACAGATACGCAGTATTTT.

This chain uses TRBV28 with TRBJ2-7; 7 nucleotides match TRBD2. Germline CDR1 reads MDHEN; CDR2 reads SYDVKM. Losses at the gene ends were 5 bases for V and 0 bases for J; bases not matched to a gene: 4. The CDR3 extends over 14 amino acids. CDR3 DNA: TGTGCCAGCAGTCGCAGCGGGACCTCCTACGAGCAGTACTTC. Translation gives CASSRSGTSYEQYF. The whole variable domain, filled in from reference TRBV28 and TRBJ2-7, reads DVKVTQSSRYLVKRTGEKVFLECVQDMDHENMFWYRQDPGLGLRLIYFSYDVKMKEKGDIPEGYSVSREKKERFSLILESASTNQTSMYLCASSRSGTSYEQYFGPGTRLTVT.

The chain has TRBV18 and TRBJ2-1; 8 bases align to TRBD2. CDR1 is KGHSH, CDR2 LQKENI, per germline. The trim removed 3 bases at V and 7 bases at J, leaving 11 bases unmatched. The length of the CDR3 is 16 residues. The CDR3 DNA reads TGTGCCAGCTCACCTGGGACTAGAGCGTCGGCAAATGAGCAGTTCTTC. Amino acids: CASSPGTRASANEQFF.

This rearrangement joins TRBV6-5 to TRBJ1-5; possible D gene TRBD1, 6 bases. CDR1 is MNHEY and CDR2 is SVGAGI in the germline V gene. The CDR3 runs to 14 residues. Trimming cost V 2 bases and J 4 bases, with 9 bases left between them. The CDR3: CASSYNQGNQPQHF. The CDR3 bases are TGTGCCAGCAGTTACAACCAGGGGAATCAGCCCCAGCATTTT.

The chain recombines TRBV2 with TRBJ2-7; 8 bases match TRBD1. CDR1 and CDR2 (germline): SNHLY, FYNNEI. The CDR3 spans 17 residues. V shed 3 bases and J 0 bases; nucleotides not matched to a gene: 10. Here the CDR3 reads CASSDLGQGHSSYEQYF. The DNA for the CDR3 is TGTGCCAGCAGTGACCTCGGACAGGGCCACAGCTCCTACGAGCAGTACTTC.

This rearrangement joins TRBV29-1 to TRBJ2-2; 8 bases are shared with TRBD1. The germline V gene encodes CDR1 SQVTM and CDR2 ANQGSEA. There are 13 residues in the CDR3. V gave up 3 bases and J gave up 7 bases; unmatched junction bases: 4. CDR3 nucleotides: TGCAGCGTTGACAGGGGGCGTAACGGGGAGCTGTTTTTT. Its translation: CSVDRGRNGELFF.

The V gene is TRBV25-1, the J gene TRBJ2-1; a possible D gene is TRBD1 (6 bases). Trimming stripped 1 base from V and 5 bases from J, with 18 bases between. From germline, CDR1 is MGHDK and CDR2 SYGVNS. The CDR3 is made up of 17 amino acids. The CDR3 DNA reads TGTGCCAGCAGTGAATTACCGAGGGGGAAACCGCACAATGAGCAGTTCTTC. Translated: CASSELPRGKPHNEQFF.

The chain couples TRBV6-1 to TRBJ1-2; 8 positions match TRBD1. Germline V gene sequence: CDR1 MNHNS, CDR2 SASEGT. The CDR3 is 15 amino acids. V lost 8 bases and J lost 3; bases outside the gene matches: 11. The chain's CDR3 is CASPTDRGAYYGYTF. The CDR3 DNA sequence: TGTGCCAGCCCAACCGACAGGGGCGCCTACTATGGCTACACCTTC.

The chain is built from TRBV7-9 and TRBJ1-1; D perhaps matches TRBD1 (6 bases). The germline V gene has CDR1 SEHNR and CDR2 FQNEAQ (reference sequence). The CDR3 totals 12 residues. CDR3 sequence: CSSGALNTEAFF. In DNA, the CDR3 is TGTTCTTCAGGGGCTCTGAACACTGAAGCTTTCTTT.

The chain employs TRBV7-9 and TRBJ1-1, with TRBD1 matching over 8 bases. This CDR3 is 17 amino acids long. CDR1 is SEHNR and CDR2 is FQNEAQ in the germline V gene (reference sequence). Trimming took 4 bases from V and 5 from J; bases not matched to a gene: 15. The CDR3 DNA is TGTGCCAGCAGCTCCCTCTTGATGGACAGGGTGAGAACTGAAGCTTTCTTT. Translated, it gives CASSSLLMDRVRTEAFF.

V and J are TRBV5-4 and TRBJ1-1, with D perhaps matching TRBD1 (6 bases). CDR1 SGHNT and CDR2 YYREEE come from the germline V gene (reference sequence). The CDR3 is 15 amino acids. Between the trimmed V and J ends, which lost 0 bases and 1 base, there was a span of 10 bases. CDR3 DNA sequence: TGTGCCAGCAGCTTGGACAGGGTTTGGAACACTGAAGCTTTCTTT. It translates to CASSLDRVWNTEAFF.

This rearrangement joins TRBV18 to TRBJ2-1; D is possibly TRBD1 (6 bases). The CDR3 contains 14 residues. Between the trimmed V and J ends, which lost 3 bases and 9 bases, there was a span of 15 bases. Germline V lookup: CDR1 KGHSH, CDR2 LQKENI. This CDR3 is CASSPQGSGGEQFF. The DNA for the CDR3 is TGTGCCAGCTCACCGCAGGGGTCTGGGGGTGAGCAGTTCTTC.

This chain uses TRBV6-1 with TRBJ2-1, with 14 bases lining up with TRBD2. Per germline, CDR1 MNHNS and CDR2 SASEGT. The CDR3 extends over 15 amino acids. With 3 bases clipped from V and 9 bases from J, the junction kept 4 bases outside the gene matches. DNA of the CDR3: TGTGCCAGCAGTGACTTGGGACTAGCGGGAGTTGAGCAGTTCTTC. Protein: CASSDLGLAGVEQFF.

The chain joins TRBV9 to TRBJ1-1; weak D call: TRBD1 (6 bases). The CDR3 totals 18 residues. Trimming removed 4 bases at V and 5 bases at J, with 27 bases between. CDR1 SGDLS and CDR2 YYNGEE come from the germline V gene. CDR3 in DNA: TGTGCCAGCAGCCCACAAGGGGGGGGCGCCCCTAGGGGGACTGAAGCTTTCTTT. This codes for CASSPQGGGAPRGTEAFF.

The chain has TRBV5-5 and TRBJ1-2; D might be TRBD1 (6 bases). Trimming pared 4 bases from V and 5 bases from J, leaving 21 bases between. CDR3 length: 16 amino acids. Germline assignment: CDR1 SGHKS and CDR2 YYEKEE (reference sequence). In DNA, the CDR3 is TGTGCCAGCAGCCTTGGGGAGGGGGATGCCTCATATGGCTACACCTTC. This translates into CASSLGEGDASYGYTF.

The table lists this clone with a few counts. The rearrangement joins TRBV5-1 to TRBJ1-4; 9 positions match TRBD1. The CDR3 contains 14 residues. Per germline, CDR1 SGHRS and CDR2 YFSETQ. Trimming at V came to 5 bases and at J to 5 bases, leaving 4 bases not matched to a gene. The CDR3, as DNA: TGCGCCAGCAGGGGACAGGGAGCAAATGAAAAACTGTTTTTT. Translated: CASRGQGANEKLFF.

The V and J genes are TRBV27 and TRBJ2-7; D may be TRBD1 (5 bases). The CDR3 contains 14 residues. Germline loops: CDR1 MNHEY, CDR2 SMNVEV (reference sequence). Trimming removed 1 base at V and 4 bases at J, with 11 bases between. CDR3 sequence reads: CASSLWAGLYEQYF. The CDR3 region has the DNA TGTGCCAGCAGTTTATGGGCAGGGCTGTACGAGCAGTACTTC.